Listed below are T cell receptor beta chains from one sample, sequenced in a study of response to subunit inactivated influenza vaccine. TCRdb recomputed calls from the RT-PCR reads with MiXCR, one row per CDR3 protein. The profile covers more than 600,000 distinct CDR3 sequences, with around a sixth appearing a single time and approximately 10% taken by the ten largest. The sequenced sample was PBMCs from blood, obtained approximately 5 days after vaccination. The source is a man in his forties or fifties who received an inactivated influenza vaccine. CDR3s include the opening cysteine and the closing phenylalanine or tryptophan. The D gene is left open where the match is weak. The size entry is marked missing in some rows and otherwise reads once, few, many or a size class.

CDR3 DNA: TGTGCCAGCAGCCCACGACTAGCGGGAAACTACGAGCAGTACTTC
CDR3 protein: CASSPRLAGNYEQYF
CDR3 length: 15
clone size: -
V gene: TRBV7-2
J gene: TRBJ2-7
D gene: TRBD2

CDR3 DNA: TGCAGTGCTAGAGTGGTGGTGGGTTCGAATGAGCAGTTCTTC
CDR3 protein: CSARVVVGSNEQFF
CDR3 length: 14
clone size: -
V gene: TRBV20-1
J gene: TRBJ2-1
D gene: -

CDR3 DNA: TGTGCCAGTAGTGCCACCGGGACAGGGATCGAGCAGTACTTC
CDR3 protein: CASSATGTGIEQYF
CDR3 length: 14
clone size: few
V gene: TRBV19
J gene: TRBJ2-7
D gene: TRBD1

CDR3 DNA: TGTGCCAGCAGTCACTCCGGCTTAGCGGGAGGACCCAGGGGGAATGAGCAGTTCTTC
CDR3 protein: CASSHSGLAGGPRGNEQFF
CDR3 length: 19
clone size: -
V gene: TRBV6-2/TRBV6-3
J gene: TRBJ2-1
D gene: TRBD2

CDR3 DNA: TGTGCCAGCAGTCCTAGCGGGAGGCTATATGAGCAGTTCTTC
CDR3 protein: CASSPSGRLYEQFF
CDR3 length: 14
clone size: many
V gene: TRBV12-3/TRBV12-4
J gene: TRBJ2-1
D gene: TRBD2

CDR3 DNA: TGTGCCAGCAGCGTTTCAGGGGGGTTAGAGACCCAGTACTTC
CDR3 protein: CASSVSGGLETQYF
CDR3 length: 14
clone size: few
V gene: TRBV9
J gene: TRBJ2-5
D gene: -

CDR3 DNA: TGTGCCAGCAGTTCTCCGGGACAGGGGTGGGGCTACACCTTC
CDR3 protein: CASSSPGQGWGYTF
CDR3 length: 14
clone size: -
V gene: TRBV12-3/TRBV12-4
J gene: TRBJ1-2
D gene: TRBD1

CDR3 DNA: TGTGCCAGCAGCGAAAGTTCGACCTACAATGAGCAGTTCTTC
CDR3 protein: CASSESSTYNEQFF
CDR3 length: 14
clone size: -
V gene: TRBV7-9
J gene: TRBJ2-1
D gene: -

CDR3 DNA: TGCGCCAGCAGTGAGCTTTTGGGATTACAAGAGACCCAGTACTTC
CDR3 protein: CASSELLGLQETQYF
CDR3 length: 15
clone size: -
V gene: TRBV10-2
J gene: TRBJ2-5
D gene: -

CDR3 DNA: TGTGCCTCCACCGCCTCTCAACAGGGTCCTCGAGGCGAGCAGTACTTC
CDR3 protein: CASTASQQGPRGEQYF
CDR3 length: 16
clone size: -
V gene: TRBV28
J gene: TRBJ2-7
D gene: -

CDR3 DNA: TGTGCCAGCAGTTACTCCTCTAGCGGGAGGGCCTACGAGCAGTACTTC
CDR3 protein: CASSYSSSGRAYEQYF
CDR3 length: 16
clone size: -
V gene: TRBV6-5
J gene: TRBJ2-7
D gene: TRBD2

CDR3 DNA: TGCAGCGTTCCAGCGGGCGGAGGGGAGACCCAGTACTTC
CDR3 protein: CSVPAGGGETQYF
CDR3 length: 13
clone size: -
V gene: TRBV29-1
J gene: TRBJ2-5
D gene: -

CDR3 DNA: TGTGCCAGCAGCTCCCGGAGGGCTTCAGGGGGCATGGGCTACACCTTC
CDR3 protein: CASSSRRASGGMGYTF
CDR3 length: 16
clone size: few
V gene: TRBV6-1
J gene: TRBJ1-2
D gene: TRBD1

CDR3 DNA: TGCAGTGCTAGCTTGGAGTTTGGGGAACCGAACACCGGGGAGCTGTTTTTT
CDR3 protein: CSASLEFGEPNTGELFF
CDR3 length: 17
clone size: few
V gene: TRBV20-1
J gene: TRBJ2-2
D gene: -

CDR3 DNA: TGTGCCAGCAGGCAGGGACAGGGGGGCTACAATGAGCAGTTCTTC
CDR3 protein: CASRQGQGGYNEQFF
CDR3 length: 15
clone size: -
V gene: TRBV5-4
J gene: TRBJ2-1
D gene: TRBD1

CDR3 DNA: TGTGCCAGCAGCCCTGATTCAGGGTTCGAGCAGTACTTC
CDR3 protein: CASSPDSGFEQYF
CDR3 length: 13
clone size: few
V gene: TRBV12-3/TRBV12-4
J gene: TRBJ2-7
D gene: -

CDR3 DNA: TGTGCCAGCAGCTCATCAGGTGGCCGTGGCATTCAGTACTTC
CDR3 protein: CASSSSGGRGIQYF
CDR3 length: 14
clone size: few
V gene: TRBV7-2
J gene: TRBJ2-4
D gene: -

CDR3 DNA: TGCGCCAGCAGCTTGCAGGGCGACACCGGGGAGCTGTTTTTT
CDR3 protein: CASSLQGDTGELFF
CDR3 length: 14
clone size: -
V gene: TRBV5-1
J gene: TRBJ2-2
D gene: -

CDR3 DNA: TGTGCCAGCAGTTTATCGGAGGTTAAGCCCCAGCATTTT
CDR3 protein: CASSLSEVKPQHF
CDR3 length: 13
clone size: few
V gene: TRBV12-3/TRBV12-4
J gene: TRBJ1-5
D gene: -

CDR3 DNA: TGTGCCAGCAGTACAAACCGGGACAGTAATGGCTACACCTTC
CDR3 protein: CASSTNRDSNGYTF
CDR3 length: 14
clone size: many
V gene: TRBV28
J gene: TRBJ1-2
D gene: TRBD1

CDR3 DNA: TGCGCCAGCAGCCAAGAAGTCCTTCGGAGGACAGATACGCAGTATTTT
CDR3 protein: CASSQEVLRRTDTQYF
CDR3 length: 16
clone size: few
V gene: TRBV4-3
J gene: TRBJ2-3
D gene: -

CDR3 DNA: TGTGCCAGCAGCTTAGCTAGCAATCCTTCTTCCTACAATGAGCAGTTCTTC
CDR3 protein: CASSLASNPSSYNEQFF
CDR3 length: 17
clone size: -
V gene: TRBV7-2
J gene: TRBJ2-1
D gene: -

CDR3 DNA: TGCAGCGTTGGGGACGAAACAGGGGGTCAGCCCCAGCATTTT
CDR3 protein: CSVGDETGGQPQHF
CDR3 length: 14
clone size: few
V gene: TRBV29-1
J gene: TRBJ1-5
D gene: TRBD1